What follows are 3 T cell receptor beta chains derived from one specimen sequenced in a study of CD8 T cells in ankylosing spondylitis. One entry per CDR3 protein results from TCRdb running MiXCR on the 5' RACE reads. The data contain approximately 190,000 distinct CDR3 sequences, 13% of them singletons. The specimen sequenced was blood, either unsorted or a sorted T cell fraction (not recorded which). The origin of the receptors is a female donor with ankylosing spondylitis or in good health (not recorded which).

About this clonotype itself: A read error is possible here, since a much larger clone lies one base away. This chain uses TRBV5-1 with TRBJ1-1, with 8 bases fitting TRBD1. The V gene's germline CDR1 is SGHRS and CDR2 YFSETQ. The V and J ends lost 3 bases and 4 bases, in that order; junction bases with no gene match: 11. The CDR3 is made up of 16 amino acids. This chain's CDR3 is CASSSAETGVITEAFF. CDR3 coding DNA: TGCGCCAGCAGCTCGGCAGAGACAGGGGTGATCACTGAAGCTTTCTTT.

This clonotype occurred many times. The chain links TRBV12-3 or TRBV12-4 to TRBJ1-2; no firm D call. CDR3 length: 11 residues. Trimming took off 7 bases at V and 7 bases at J, with 10 bases between the two ends. CDR3 nucleotide sequence: TGTGCCAGCACCTTGGAGGGTGGCTACACCTTC. As protein: CASTLEGGYTF.

This clonotype turned up a few times. This sequence joins TRBV7-2 and TRBJ2-1; possible D gene TRBD2, 5 bases. The CDR3 is 14 residues long. From germline, CDR1 is SGHTA and CDR2 FQGNSA. V lost 4 bases, J lost 5 bases, and 12 bases lay in between. The CDR3 region has the DNA TGTGCCAGCAGCTATAGGACCGGGGACAATGAGCAGTTCTTC. It encodes CASSYRTGDNEQFF.